The present entry profiles one T cell receptor beta chain with its context. This clonotype has more than one count but fewer than ten. Its antigen has not been determined. The sample holds no much larger clone one base away, and base qualities are not on file. Library preparation used 5' RACE. Sequenced on a NextSeq 500. To allow correction of PCR and sequencing errors, the TCR library protocol tagged every TCR cDNA molecule with a unique molecular identifier. The study's own analysis went as follows. TCR identification, UMI-based error correction and CDR3 extraction were all carried out with Decombinator tools. TCRs above a frequency of 2 per 1,000, corresponding to the top 1% of the tumor frequency distribution, were defined as expanded. Expanded tumor TCRs were classed as regional if statistically deemed absent (corrected P<0.05) from at least one tumor region, otherwise ubiquitous. Renyi diversity was calculated using the R vegan package after each repertoire was subsampled 100 times to 5,000 TCRs. To build CDR3 similarity networks, amino acid triplet string-kernel similarity was used, and CDR3s were connected when their pairwise similarity was above 0.82. In-frame beta chains were kept once TCRdb had trimmed the public reads at Q25 with fastp and called clones with MiXCR. Rows are combined by CDR3 protein, so each entry shows the most common genes and DNA. TCRdb's processing, not the study's, gives the V and J calls here. This sample lists 4,800 or so distinct CDR3 sequences; 8.4% were detected once. The top ten clones comprise roughly a sixth of the sample.

Interpreted using the paper, the time point label stands for: sample taken at primary tumor resection. Donors were 70 or so patients with early-stage, untreated non-small cell lung cancer from the lung TRACERx cohort. For TCR sequencing, whole RNA was extracted from tumor and nontumor lung tissue, or from cryopreserved PBMC samples, and no cell sorting was done. Patients were selected for TCR sequencing only if sufficient RNA was available from at least two tumor regions. Before being selected, tumor and adjacent nontumor lung specimens were reviewed by a lung pathologist. At the junction V is shortened by 0 bases and J by 6 bases, with 3 bases in between. The CDR3 starts with the cysteine, ends with the phenylalanine, and has 11 residues. Solely the CDR3 DNA is kept, with 33 bases framed from the first base. CDR1 SGHRS and CDR2 YFSETQ are derived from the germline V gene. The source of the sample is a study of spatial heterogeneity in lung cancer (dated by TCRdb to the late 2010s). Describing the broader study: More beta-chain than alpha-chain transcripts were consistently detected, likely reflecting higher beta-chain transcript abundance. TCR transcript counts in tumor regions correlated strongly with a T cell transcriptional module score from matched bulk RNA-seq. In the raw uncorrected reads, each unique combination of TCR and UMI appeared on average more than ten times. In non-small cell lung cancer, the study made a quantitative comparison of TCR alpha and beta repertoires among multiple tumor regions, matched nontumor lung and blood. TCR repertoire features were related to nonsynonymous mutation counts determined by whole-exome sequencing of tumor tissue. Both alpha and beta chains were TCR-sequenced in samples taken at surgery, namely 220 tumor regions, fewer than 85 matched nontumor lung samples and over 55 PBMC samples. Study-wide conclusions, independent of this receptor: Additional single-cell paired TCR alpha and beta sequencing was considered necessary to confirm, at a functional level, the hypothesis that regional TCRs recognize regional mutations. TCR-seq was estimated to cover only approximately 6.3% of tumor T cells for alpha chains and approximately 12% for beta chains. The tumor nonsynonymous mutation count correlated with the number of expanded alpha and beta TCRs within the tumor. Counts of ubiquitous and regional expanded TCRs were found to correlate with counts of ubiquitous and regional nonsynonymous mutations, respectively.

The clonotype originates from a female donor with early-stage non-small cell lung cancer. This sequence uses TRBV5-1 and TRBJ2-5; the D gene identity is not certain. The source material was lung tumor tissue, sampled at surgery. The nucleotides read TGCGCCAGCAGCTTGGAACAGACCCAGTACTTC. Its product reads: CASSLEQTQYF.